This TCR beta chain was sequenced during a study of cytomegalovirus exposure and HLA in healthy donors (dated by TCRdb to the late 2010s). Concerning the study at large: According to a later analysis, the 100 to 150 validation repertoires were produced on the same platform as the 666 repertoires of the first cohort. The study combined high-throughput TCR immunosequencing, statistical association of individual TCRs with disease status, and machine learning to predict cytomegalovirus infection status. A separate validation cohort of 100 to 150 different subjects was used in addition to the 666-subject first cohort. The study aimed to test whether signatures of past pathogen exposure could be identified by cataloging public T cell receptors.

Unmatched junction bases come to 10, with V trimmed by 0 bases and J by 7 bases. The germline V gene yields SGHRS for CDR1 and YFSETQ for CDR2. The CDR3 has 15 amino acids, counting the end cysteine and phenylalanine. Solely the CDR3 DNA is kept, with 45 bases framed from the first base. The library relied on the immunoSEQ multiplex PCR assay. The authors processed their data as follows. A statistical classification framework was built for diagnosing cytomegalovirus status from the catalog of TCR beta chain sequences. The table was pulled from immuneACCESS by TCRdb, which kept in-frame rearrangements only. Such tables lose some clones; where checked, under half of the loss comes from unresolved V genes, and the rest has no known cause. V and J calls and clone size follow that table, whereas D and trimming were derived from the DNA. The sample profile shows some 200,000 clones; 75% to 85% of them were found once. The top ten clones comprise under 15% of the sample.

In the case of this clone: This receptor's antigen is unknown. There are no base qualities to consult, and no much larger clone falls within one base.

Results and caveats for the whole study, not just this receptor: The study gave a list of about 150 TCR beta chains associated with cytomegalovirus. The authors suggested that the approach could potentially be generalized to other disease states and immunological phenotypes. A later analysis had no HLA typing for the validation cohort, so co-occurrence there was scored across all 110 or so repertoires. Most TCR sequences were observed very rarely across donors, whereas some public TCRs were present in many individuals. The classifier was reported to diagnose cytomegalovirus status with high specificity and sensitivity in both the original and validation cohorts. Of the cluster scores, approximately 95% were above 0 in a later analysis, which found that TCRs clustered in the first cohort also tended to co-occur in the 95 to 150 validation repertoires. A few of the identified cytomegalovirus-associated TCR beta chains were confirmed in vitro to be specific for cytomegalovirus antigens.

The donors belonged to the validation cohort of roughly 120 subjects, which was separate from the approximately 680-subject first cohort. This clonotype originated in a woman aged 25 to 45 in good health and CMV-seropositive. The chain links TRBV5-1 with TRBJ2-7; 7 central bases correspond to TRBD2. Sequenced sample: PBMCs. At the DNA level, the sequence is TGCGCCAGCAGCTTGGCTGGGGGGAGGGCCGTAGAGCAGTACTTC. It codes for CASSLAGGRAVEQYF.